A single sample gave rise to the 20 T cell receptor beta chains below, sequenced in a study of T cell responses to AZD1222 COVID-19 vaccine (dated by TCRdb to about 2021). To prepare the library, the immunoSEQ multiplex PCR assay was applied. TCRdb obtained this table from immuneACCESS and retained in-frame rearrangements with V and J assigned. These tables miss some clones; where compared with another copy, unresolved V genes account for less than half of the shortfall, and the remainder is unexplained. The sample profile shows 110,000 or so clones; 90% of them were found once. Under 4.5% of the sample comes from the top ten. The time point label corresponds to: about 28 days (+/-7) after the second vaccine dose. What this sample's treatment or condition label stands for: meningococcal conjugate vaccine given as trial control. The source material was peripheral blood, sampled 28 days after the second dose of the MenACWY control vaccine. These receptors all come from an adult who received the MenACWY meningococcal vaccine as a control.

This clone has a single count. The rearrangement links TRBV27 to TRBJ1-2, with 7 positions matching TRBD1. After removal of 6 bases from V and 4 bases from J, the junction contained 14 bases not matched to a gene. The CDR3 extends over 16 amino acids. Looked up from germline, CDR1 is MNHEY and CDR2 is SMNVEV (reference sequence). This CDR3 reads CASRKSVQGFGYGYTF. CDR3 coding DNA: TGTGCCAGCAGAAAAAGCGTACAGGGGTTCGGCTATGGCTACACCTTC.

The chain employs TRBV6-5 and TRBJ2-5; no clear D. This CDR3 spans 13 amino acids. The V and J ends lost 5 bases and 0 bases respectively, with 7 bases between them. Germline V gene lookup returns CDR1 MNHEY and CDR2 SVGAGI. The CDR3: CASSLDYQETQYF. The CDR3 DNA reads TGTGCCAGCAGTCTAGACTACCAAGAGACCCAGTACTTC.

This clone was recorded once. The chain links TRBV7-9 to TRBJ2-1, with 9 nucleotides matching TRBD2. This CDR3 contains 16 residues. In germline, CDR1 is SEHNR, CDR2 FQNEAQ (reference sequence). V was clipped by 5 bases and J by 5 bases; unmatched bases: 10. Here the CDR3 DNA reads TGTGCCAGCAGCCCTCGGGCGGGAGGGCGCCACAATGAGCAGTTCTTC. This gives the protein CASSPRAGGRHNEQFF.

The chain links TRBV28 to TRBJ2-1; TRBD2 is a possible D gene (5 bases). The CDR3 is 12 residues long. V was pared by 8 bases and J by 2 bases, with 7 bases between. Germline CDR1 MDHEN, CDR2 SYDVKM. The CDR3 DNA reads as TGTGCCAGCGGGAGTACCTACAATGAGCAGTTCTTC. This encodes CASGSTYNEQFF.

This clone occurred once. The chain joins TRBV18 to TRBJ1-1; 9 bases align to TRBD1. This CDR3 spans 15 amino acids. Germline loops: CDR1 KGHSH, CDR2 LQKENI. After removal of 6 bases from V and 6 bases from J, the junction contained 11 bases not matched to a gene. The CDR3 reads CASSPPTGGRAEAFF. The DNA for the CDR3 is TGTGCCAGCTCGCCTCCGACAGGGGGGAGGGCTGAAGCTTTCTTT.

The V and J genes are TRBV7-9 and TRBJ1-1; D not resolved. Germline loops: CDR1 SEHNR, CDR2 FQNEAQ (reference sequence). V was shortened by 5 bases and J by 6 bases, with 13 bases between the two germline ends. This CDR3 has 13 amino acids. This CDR3 reads CASSLITESEAFF. The CDR3 bases are TGTGCCAGCAGCCTCATTACAGAATCTGAAGCTTTCTTT.

The V gene is TRBV13, the J gene TRBJ1-5, with 7 bases fitting TRBD1. Per germline, CDR1 PRHDT and CDR2 FYEKMQ (reference sequence). This CDR3 is built from 16 residues. J was trimmed by 9 bases and V by 4 bases; bases with no gene match: 15. The chain's CDR3 is CASSSYGDSGTGPQHF. DNA of the CDR3: TGTGCCAGCAGCTCCTACGGGGACAGTGGGACGGGGCCCCAGCATTTT.

The rearrangement joins TRBV7-2 to TRBJ2-7; the match to TRBD2 covers 7 bases. Germline V gene sequence: CDR1 SGHTA, CDR2 FQGNSA. The CDR3 is 15 residues long. After removal of 4 bases from V and 3 bases from J, the junction contained 9 bases not matched to a gene. The DNA of the CDR3 is TGTGCCAGCAGCTCCCCCGGATGGACTAGCTACGAGCAGTACTTC. Translated: CASSSPGWTSYEQYF.

This clone was counted between two and nine times. J is TRBJ1-1 and V is TRBV4-2, with 8 bases aligning to TRBD1. The CDR3 length is 15 residues. Germline trimming cut 4 bases from V and 4 bases from J; bases unmatched to any gene: 8. The germline gives CDR1 LGHNA, CDR2 YNFKEQ. The CDR3 nucleotides are TGTGCCAGCAGCCCCAAGAACAGGGGGGGCACTGAAGCTTTCTTT. This encodes CASSPKNRGGTEAFF.

The chain employs TRBV30 and TRBJ1-1; weak D call: TRBD1 (6 bases). Deletions cut 0 bases from V and 5 bases from J, with 22 bases between. The germline V gene has CDR1 GTSNPN and CDR2 SVGIG (reference sequence). The CDR3 has 17 residues. CDR3 DNA: TGTGCCTGGAGTGTCGGGCGGCAGGGGAGAGGCGATACTGAAGCTTTCTTT. Residues: CAWSVGRQGRGDTEAFF. Full variable domain (rest looked up from reference TRBV30 and TRBJ1-1): SQTIHQWPATLVQPVGSPLSLECTVEGTSNPNLYWYRQAAGRGLQLLFYSVGIGQISSEVPQNLSASRPQDRQFILSSKKLLLSDSGFYLCAWSVGRQGRGDTEAFFGQGTRLTVV.

This chain joins TRBV3-1 (or the pseudogene TRBV3-2) and TRBJ2-1; a possible D gene is TRBD1 (6 bases). The CDR3 spans 17 residues. The ends were cut back, 0 bases at V and 1 base at J, with 13 bases in the middle. CDR1 and CDR2 from the germline V gene are LGHDT and YNNKEL (reference sequence). The CDR3 sequence: CASSQDTWQGSYNEQFF. CDR3 DNA: TGTGCCAGCAGCCAAGATACATGGCAGGGGTCCTACAATGAGCAGTTCTTC.

The rearrangement links TRBV5-1 to TRBJ1-1, with TRBD1 as a possible D gene (5 bases). This CDR3 contains 16 residues. Trimming cost V 1 base and J 0 bases, with 13 bases left between them. CDR1 is SGHRS, CDR2 YFSETQ, per germline. CDR3 sequence (DNA): TGCGCCAGCAGCTTGCCCCAGGGTGGGATGAACACTGAAGCTTTCTTT. Translating it yields CASSLPQGGMNTEAFF.

This clone was seen just once. This chain uses TRBV4-3 with TRBJ1-1; possibly TRBD1 for D (5 bases). V was cut by 0 bases and J by 5 bases, with 13 bases left in between. Germline V gives CDR1 LGHNA, CDR2 YSLEER. The CDR3 loop spans 15 amino acids. The CDR3 sequence is CASSQDFSGGTEAFF. The CDR3 DNA follows: TGCGCCAGCAGCCAAGATTTCTCCGGGGGGACTGAAGCTTTCTTT.

The J gene is TRBJ1-1, the V gene TRBV7-8, with D possibly matching TRBD1 (6 bases). Trimming stripped 5 bases from V and 0 bases from J, with 13 bases between. Germline-derived CDR1 and CDR2 are SGHVS and FQNEAQ. This CDR3 spans 15 amino acids. The CDR3 region has the DNA TGTGCCAGCAGCCCCAGGACAGATATGAACACTGAAGCTTTCTTT. This sequence encodes CASSPRTDMNTEAFF.

V usage is TRBV7-2 and J usage is TRBJ2-7; 12 bases map to TRBD2. The germline V gene has CDR1 SGHTA and CDR2 FQGNSA. The CDR3 totals 16 residues. V was clipped by 1 base and J by 6 bases; unmatched bases: 7. The CDR3 reads CASSLEGTSGLSEQYF. CDR3 DNA sequence: TGTGCCAGCAGCTTAGAGGGGACTAGCGGGCTATCCGAGCAGTACTTC.

V is TRBV28 and J is TRBJ1-2; tentative D call: TRBD1 (5 bases). Trimming cost V 2 bases and J 1 base, with 11 bases left between them. CDR3 length equals 15 residues. The germline CDR1 and CDR2 sequences are MDHEN and SYDVKM. CDR3 region: CASSLTQGYNYGYTF. The CDR3 region has the DNA TGTGCCAGCAGTTTAACCCAGGGCTATAACTATGGCTACACCTTC.

J is TRBJ2-7 and V is TRBV28, with 10 nucleotides matching TRBD1. The length of the CDR3 is 13 residues. The V and J ends lost 5 bases and 2 bases, in that order; junction bases with no gene match: 0. Germline CDR1 MDHEN, CDR2 SYDVKM. CDR3 amino acids: CASSGTGAYEQYV. Written as DNA, the CDR3 is TGTGCCAGCAGTGGGACAGGGGCCTACGAGCAGTACGTC.

The J gene is TRBJ2-4, the V gene TRBV19; 7 bases align to TRBD1. CDR3 length: 19 amino acids. Germline CDR1 and CDR2: LNHDA and SQIVND (reference sequence). V gave up 0 bases and J gave up 2 bases; unmatched junction bases: 13. Written as DNA, the CDR3 is TGTGCCAGTAGTATAGAGAAAGGGGGCCGGAAAGCAACCAAAAACATTCAGTACTTC. Encoded protein: CASSIEKGGRKATKNIQYF.

The V gene is TRBV3-1 (or the pseudogene TRBV3-2), the J gene TRBJ1-1; 9 bases align to TRBD1. The germline V gene encodes CDR1 LGHDT and CDR2 YNNKEL (reference sequence). The CDR3 length is 12 residues. Unmatched junction bases numbered 3, after V lost 4 bases and J lost 9 bases. CDR3 sequence: CASSPGQGKAFF. The CDR3 region has the DNA TGTGCCAGCAGCCCCGGACAGGGGAAAGCTTTCTTT.

This sequence joins TRBV19 and TRBJ1-4; no definite D call. Trimming stripped 6 bases from V and 2 bases from J, with 10 bases between. Germline CDR1 and CDR2: LNHDA and SQIVND (reference sequence). This CDR3 comprises 14 residues. The CDR3 coding sequence is TGTGCCAGTAGCGCTGGGCGGACTAATGAAAAACTGTTTTTT. Translated, it gives CASSAGRTNEKLFF.